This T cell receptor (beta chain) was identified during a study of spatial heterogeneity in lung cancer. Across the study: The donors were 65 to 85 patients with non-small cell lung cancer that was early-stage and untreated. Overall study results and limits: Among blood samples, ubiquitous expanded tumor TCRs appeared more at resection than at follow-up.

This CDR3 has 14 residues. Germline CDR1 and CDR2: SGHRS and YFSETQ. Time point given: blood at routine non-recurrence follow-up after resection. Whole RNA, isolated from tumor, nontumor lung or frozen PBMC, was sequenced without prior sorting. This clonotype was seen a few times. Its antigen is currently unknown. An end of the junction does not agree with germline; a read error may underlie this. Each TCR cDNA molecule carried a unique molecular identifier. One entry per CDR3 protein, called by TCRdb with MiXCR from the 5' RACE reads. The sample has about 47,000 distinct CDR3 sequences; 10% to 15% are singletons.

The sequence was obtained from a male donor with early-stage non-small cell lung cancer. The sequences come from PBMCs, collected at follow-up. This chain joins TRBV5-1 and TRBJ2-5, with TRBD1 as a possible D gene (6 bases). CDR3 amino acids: CTSSLVQGQETQYF. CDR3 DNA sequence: TGCACCAGCAGCTTGGTTCAGGGGCAGGAGACCCAGTACTTC.